This TCR beta chain was captured in a study of T-cell reconstitution after alpha-beta-depleted transplantation in children. This clonotype has just a few counts. Antigen specificity is unknown. Using unique molecular identifiers, the investigators prepared the TCRbeta library. TCRdb processed the PCR reads anew with MiXCR; each CDR3 protein has one entry. There are some 600,000 distinct CDR3 sequences in the sample; 10% to 15% occur only once, and around 2.2% lies in the top ten. CDR1 is MDHEN, CDR2 SYDVKM, per germline. There are 15 residues in the CDR3. V dropped 5 bases and J dropped 6 bases, with 19 bases sitting between them. Study-wide results and caveats: The origin of high day-60 TCRbeta diversity in some patients lay in surviving recipient T cells and thymic progenitors. Several hundred expanded graft clones reportedly supplied alpha-beta T cells about two months after transplant.

The sequencing used PBMCs, mostly from graft donor cells, collected 360 days after TCRalphabeta/CD19-depleted stem cell transplant. The V call is TRBV28, the J call TRBJ1-1; a possible D gene is TRBD1 (5 bases). This TCR was recovered from a male patient between 5 and 17 years old who had a stem cell transplant for acute myeloid leukemia, so the T cells may come from the graft donor. CDR3 residues: CASSTSAGRWAEAFF. CDR3 bases: TGTGCCAGCAGTACCTCCGCAGGGCGGTGGGCTGAAGCTTTCTTT.